This TCR beta chain emerged from a study of T-cell reconstitution after alpha-beta-depleted transplantation in children. Regarding the study as a whole: Surviving recipient cells, namely T cells and thymic progenitors, were the source of high day-60 TCRbeta diversity in some patients. Reported findings indicate that, about two months after transplant, alpha-beta T cells came from several hundred expanded clones, which were derived from non-depleted graft cells. One year after transplant, T-cell counts and diversity came mostly from newly produced T cells.

The authors prepared the TCRbeta library with unique molecular identifiers. TCRdb reprocessed the PCR reads with MiXCR, giving one entry per CDR3 protein. This sample has under 750,000 distinct CDR3 sequences, with under 30% found just once. The germline V gene has CDR1 DFQATT and CDR2 SNEGSKA (reference sequence). The V and J ends lost 0 bases and 2 bases respectively, with 13 bases between them. CDR3 length: 15 amino acids. There are many counts of this clonotype. Its antigen is not identified. The sequence was obtained from a boy in the first two years of life who had a stem cell transplant for acute myeloid leukemia, so the T cells may come from the graft donor. The V call is TRBV20-1, the J call TRBJ1-2; D uncertain. The sequencing here drew on PBMCs, mostly from graft donor cells, taken 360 days after TCRalphabeta/CD19-depleted stem cell transplant. The CDR3 loop reads CSARDQAGWNYGYTF. The CDR3 bases are TGCAGTGCTAGAGATCAGGCGGGCTGGAACTATGGCTACACCTTC.